The T cell receptor beta chain described here comes from a study of blood T cell repertoires in COVID-19. On the study more broadly: COVID-19 samples, acute and convalescent, were from the United States, Italy and Spain. Sources were T cells, B-cell-depleted T cells, or PBMCs; the material itself was cDNA or gDNA.

As processed by the authors: Estimated nucleated cell counts came from reference gene primer amplification. Data came from immunoSEQ multiplex PCR; TCRdb stores just in-frame clones and leaves some out. That table furnishes V, J and clone size, whereas the DNA furnished D and trimming. The data show 91,000 or so clones, roughly 78% seen once. The V gene lost 6 bases and the J gene lost 3 bases, with 14 bases spanning the gap. Germline values: CDR1 LNHNV, CDR2 YYDKDF (reference sequence). The CDR3 extends over 14 amino acids. This chain joins TRBV15 and TRBJ1-1, with a weak D call TRBD1 (5 bases). Sequencing was performed on peripheral blood. The TCR was taken from a man aged 45 to 65 with active or convalescent COVID-19. For the CDR3, the DNA is TGTGCCACCAGGCCGCAGGGCTTGGACACTGAAGCTTTCTTT. Its protein product is CATRPQGLDTEAFF.